This T cell receptor (beta chain) was documented in a study of blood T cell repertoires in COVID-19 (dated by TCRdb to about 2020). As for the study more broadly: Samples covering the acute and convalescent phases of COVID-19 were provided by collaborators in the United States, Italy and Spain. The samples were drawn from two sources: the first 160 participants of the ongoing ImmuneRACE study, and fewer than 1,500 subjects contributed by 6 global collaborators. The prospective study material was composed of cDNA or gDNA derived from T cells, B-cell-depleted T cells, or PBMCs. Where HLA class I and class II types were available, the types were taken from metadata supplied by the sample provider, not from assay-based typing. The dataset comprised deeply sampled blood TCRbeta repertoires from subjects exposed to, actively infected with, or recovered from COVID-19. The sample metadata nearly always contained a de-identified subject ID, COVID-19 status, age in years and sex. A freely available public database, intended as a resource for researchers studying the immune response to SARS-CoV-2, is where the repertoires were released. Here is what the overall study found, with its caveats: The quantity of clinical and demographic metadata differed by source and by participant and was supplied without curation.

For this clone: The clone's antigen remains unknown. Qualities for individual bases were not recorded, and no much larger clone is one base off.

TCRbeta CDR3 regions were amplified from genomic DNA by means of the immunoSEQ Assay, a bias-controlled multiplex PCR. As for the original processing: The number of nucleated cells in each sample was estimated by amplification of reference gene primers within the assay. To quantify the absolute abundance of each unique TCRbeta CDR3 rearrangement, sequence reads were collapsed and filtered. For each sample, productive Simpson clonality was calculated by taking the square root of Simpson's diversity index across productive rearrangements. In TCRdb, the immuneACCESS table is reduced to in-frame sequences with V and J assigned. These tables do not hold every clone; where another copy was compared, an unresolved V gene accounts for under half, and the others remain unexplained. V and J calls and clone size follow that table, whereas D and trimming were derived from the DNA. Across this sample there are about 66,000 clones, with just over 85% seen only once. Of the sample, 6.9% falls within the top ten clones.

Collaborating institutions collected whole blood in K2EDTA tubes following their own protocols. For TCRbeta analysis, collaborators shipped samples as frozen whole blood, isolated PBMCs, or DNA extracted from either of those sample types. Counted from cysteine to phenylalanine, this CDR3 has 16 amino acids. The kept DNA is CDR3 alone, 48 bases in frame from the first base. The sequence is built from TRBV12-1 and TRBJ1-2; TRBD1, as called in the table, went unchecked against the DNA. TRBV12-1 is annotated as a pseudogene. This receptor was identified in a man aged 50-59 years with active COVID-19. Specimen: peripheral blood. CDR3 sequence: CASSCQGPLANYGYTF. Read as DNA, the sequence is TGTGCCAGCAGCTGTCAGGGGCCGTTAGCTAACTATGGCTACACCTTC.